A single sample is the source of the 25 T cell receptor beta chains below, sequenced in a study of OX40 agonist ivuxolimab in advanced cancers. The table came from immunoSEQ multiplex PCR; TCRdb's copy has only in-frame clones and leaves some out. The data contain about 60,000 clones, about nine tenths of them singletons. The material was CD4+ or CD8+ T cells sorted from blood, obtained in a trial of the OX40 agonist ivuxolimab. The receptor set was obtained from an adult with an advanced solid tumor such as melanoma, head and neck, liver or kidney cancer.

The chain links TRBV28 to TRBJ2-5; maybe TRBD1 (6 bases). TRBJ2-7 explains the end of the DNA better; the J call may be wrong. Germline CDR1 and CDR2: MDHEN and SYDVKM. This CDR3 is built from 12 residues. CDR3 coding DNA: TGTGCCACCACTACAGGGATCTACGAGCAGTACTTC. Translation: CATTTGIYEQYF.

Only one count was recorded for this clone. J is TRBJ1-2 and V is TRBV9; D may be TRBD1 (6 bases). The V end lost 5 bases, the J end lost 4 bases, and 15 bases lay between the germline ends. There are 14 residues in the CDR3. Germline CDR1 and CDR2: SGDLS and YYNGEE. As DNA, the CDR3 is TGTGCCAGCAGTCGTACAGGGATGGCCTATGGCTACACCTTC. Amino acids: CASSRTGMAYGYTF.

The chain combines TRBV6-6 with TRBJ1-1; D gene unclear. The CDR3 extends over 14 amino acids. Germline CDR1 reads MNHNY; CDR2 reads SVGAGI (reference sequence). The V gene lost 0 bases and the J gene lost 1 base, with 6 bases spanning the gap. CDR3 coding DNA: TGTGCCAGCAGTTACTCAATGCGGAACACTGAAGCTTTCTTT. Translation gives CASSYSMRNTEAFF.

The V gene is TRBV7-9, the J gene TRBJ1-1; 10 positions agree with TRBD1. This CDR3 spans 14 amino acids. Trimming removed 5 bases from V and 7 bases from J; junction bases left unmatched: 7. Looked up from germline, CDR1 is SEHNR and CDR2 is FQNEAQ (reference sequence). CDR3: CASSTGTGVREAFF. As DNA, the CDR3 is TGTGCCAGCAGCACAGGGACAGGGGTGCGTGAAGCTTTCTTT. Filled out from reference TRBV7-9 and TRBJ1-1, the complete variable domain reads DTGVSQNPRHKITKRGQNVTFRCDPISEHNRLYWYRQTLGQGPEFLTYFQNEAQLEKSRLLSDRFSAERPKGSFSTLEIQRTEQGDSAMYLCASSTGTGVREAFFGQGTRLTVV.

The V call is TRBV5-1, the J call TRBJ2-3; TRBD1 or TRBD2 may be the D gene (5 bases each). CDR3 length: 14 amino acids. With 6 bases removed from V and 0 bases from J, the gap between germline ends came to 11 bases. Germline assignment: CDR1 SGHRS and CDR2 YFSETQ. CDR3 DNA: TGCGCCAGCAATGTCGAGGGGAGCACAGATACGCAGTATTTT. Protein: CASNVEGSTDTQYF.

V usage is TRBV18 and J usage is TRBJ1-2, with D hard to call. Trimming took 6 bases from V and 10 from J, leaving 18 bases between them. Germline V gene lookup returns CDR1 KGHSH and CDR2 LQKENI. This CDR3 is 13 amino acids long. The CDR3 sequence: CASSPRYEGDYTF. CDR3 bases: TGTGCCAGCTCCCCCCGGTATGAGGGCGACTACACCTTC.

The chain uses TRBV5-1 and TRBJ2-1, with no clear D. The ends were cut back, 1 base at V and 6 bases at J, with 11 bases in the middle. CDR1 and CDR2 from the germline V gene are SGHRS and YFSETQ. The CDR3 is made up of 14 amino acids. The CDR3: CASSLWGPPNEQFF. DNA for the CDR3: TGCGCCAGCAGCTTGTGGGGTCCCCCCAATGAGCAGTTCTTC.

For the CDR3, the DNA is TGTGCCAGCAGTATCGGATTAAGCAATCAGCCCCAGCATTTT. Protein product: CASSIGLSNQPQHF. V gene TRBV6-5 combines with J gene TRBJ1-5, with unresolved D. Germline V gives CDR1 MNHEY, CDR2 SVGAGI. V lost 5 bases and J lost 1, with 9 bases in between. The CDR3 covers 14 residues.

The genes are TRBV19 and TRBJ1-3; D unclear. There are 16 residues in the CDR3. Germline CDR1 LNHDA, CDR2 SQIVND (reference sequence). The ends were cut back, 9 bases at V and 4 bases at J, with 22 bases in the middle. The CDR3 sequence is CASTEGRNLRGNTIYF. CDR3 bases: TGTGCCAGCACGGAAGGCAGAAACCTTCGGGGAAACACCATATATTTT. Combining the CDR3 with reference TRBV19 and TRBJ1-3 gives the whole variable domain DGGITQSPKYLFRKEGQNVTLSCEQNLNHDAMYWYRQDPGQGLRLIYYSQIVNDFQKGDIAEGYSVSREKKESFPLTVTSAQKNPTAFYLCASTEGRNLRGNTIYFGEGSWLTVV.

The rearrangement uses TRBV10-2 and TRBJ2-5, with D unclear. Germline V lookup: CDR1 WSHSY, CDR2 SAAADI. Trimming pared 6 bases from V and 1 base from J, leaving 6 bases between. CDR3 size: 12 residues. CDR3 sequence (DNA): TGCGCCAGCAGGGCTATCCAAGAGACCCAGTACTTC. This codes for CASRAIQETQYF.

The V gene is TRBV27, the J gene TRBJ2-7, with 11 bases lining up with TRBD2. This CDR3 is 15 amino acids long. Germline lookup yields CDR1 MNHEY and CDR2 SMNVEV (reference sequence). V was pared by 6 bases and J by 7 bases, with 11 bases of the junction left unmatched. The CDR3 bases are TGTGCCAGCAGACAGACTAGCGGGATTCGGGGTGAGCAGTACTTC. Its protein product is CASRQTSGIRGEQYF.

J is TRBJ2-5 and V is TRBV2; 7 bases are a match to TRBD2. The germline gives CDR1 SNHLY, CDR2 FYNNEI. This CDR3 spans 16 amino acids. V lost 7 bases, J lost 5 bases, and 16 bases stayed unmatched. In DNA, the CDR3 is TGTGCCAGCATATTAGGAGGACTAGTAGGCTTGGAGACCCAGTACTTC. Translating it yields CASILGGLVGLETQYF.

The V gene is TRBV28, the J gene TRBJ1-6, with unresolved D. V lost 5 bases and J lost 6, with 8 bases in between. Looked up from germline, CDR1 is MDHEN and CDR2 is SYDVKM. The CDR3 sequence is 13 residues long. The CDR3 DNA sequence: TGTGCCAGCAGTCCCGAGGCTAATTCACCCCTCCACTTT. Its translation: CASSPEANSPLHF.

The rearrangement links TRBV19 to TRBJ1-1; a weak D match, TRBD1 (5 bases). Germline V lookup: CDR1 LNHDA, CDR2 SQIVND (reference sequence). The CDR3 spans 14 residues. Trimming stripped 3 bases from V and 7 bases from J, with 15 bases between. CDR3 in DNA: TGTGCCAGTAGTATTCCGGGCAGGGCTCGTGAAGCTTTCTTT. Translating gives CASSIPGRAREAFF.

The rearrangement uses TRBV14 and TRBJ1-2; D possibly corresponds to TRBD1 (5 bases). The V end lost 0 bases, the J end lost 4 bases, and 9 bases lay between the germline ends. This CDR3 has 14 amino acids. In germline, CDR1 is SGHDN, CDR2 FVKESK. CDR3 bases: TGTGCCAGCAGCCAAGAAAAGGGACGCTATGGCTACACCTTC. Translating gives CASSQEKGRYGYTF.

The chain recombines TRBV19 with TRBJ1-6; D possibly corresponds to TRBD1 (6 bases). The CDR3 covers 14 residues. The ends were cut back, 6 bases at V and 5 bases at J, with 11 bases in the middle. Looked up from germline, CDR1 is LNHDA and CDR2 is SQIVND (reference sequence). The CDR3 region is CASSPRGNNSPLHF. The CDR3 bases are TGTGCCAGTAGCCCCAGGGGCAATAATTCACCCCTCCACTTT.

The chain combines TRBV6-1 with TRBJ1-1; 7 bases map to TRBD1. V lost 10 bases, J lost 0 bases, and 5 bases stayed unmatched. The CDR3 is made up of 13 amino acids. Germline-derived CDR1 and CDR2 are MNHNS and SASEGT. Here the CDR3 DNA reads TGTGCCACGCTGACAGGGATGAACACTGAAGCTTTCTTT. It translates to CATLTGMNTEAFF.

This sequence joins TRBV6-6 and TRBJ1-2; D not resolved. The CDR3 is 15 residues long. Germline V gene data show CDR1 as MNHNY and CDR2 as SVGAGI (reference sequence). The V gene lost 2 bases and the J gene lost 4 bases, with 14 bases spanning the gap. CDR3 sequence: CASSYDDGYRYGYTF. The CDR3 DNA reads TGTGCCAGCAGTTACGACGACGGGTACCGCTATGGCTACACCTTC.

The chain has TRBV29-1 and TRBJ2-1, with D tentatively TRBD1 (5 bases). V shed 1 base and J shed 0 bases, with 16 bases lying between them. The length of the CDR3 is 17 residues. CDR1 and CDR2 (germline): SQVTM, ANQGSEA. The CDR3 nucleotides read TGCAGCGTTGAAGGGCCCCTGGCAGGGCACTCCTACAATGAGCAGTTCTTC. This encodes CSVEGPLAGHSYNEQFF.

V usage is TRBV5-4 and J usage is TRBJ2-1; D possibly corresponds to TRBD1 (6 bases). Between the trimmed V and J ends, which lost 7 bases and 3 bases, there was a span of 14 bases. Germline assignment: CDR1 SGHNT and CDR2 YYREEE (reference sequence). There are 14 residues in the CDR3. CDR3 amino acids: CASGGRGGYNEQFF. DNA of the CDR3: TGTGCCAGCGGGGGTAGAGGGGGCTACAATGAGCAGTTCTTC.

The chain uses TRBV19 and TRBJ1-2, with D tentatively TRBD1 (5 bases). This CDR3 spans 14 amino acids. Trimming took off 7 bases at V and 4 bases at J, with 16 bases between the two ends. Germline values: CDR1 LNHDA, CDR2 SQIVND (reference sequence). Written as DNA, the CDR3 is TGTGCCAGTATTCGGAGGGGAGTGAGCTATGGCTACACCTTC. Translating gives CASIRRGVSYGYTF.

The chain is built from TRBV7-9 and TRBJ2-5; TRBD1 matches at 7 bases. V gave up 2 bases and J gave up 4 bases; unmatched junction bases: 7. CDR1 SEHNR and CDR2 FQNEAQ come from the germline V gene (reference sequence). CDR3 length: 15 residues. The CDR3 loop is CASSLTLAGGETQYF. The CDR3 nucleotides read TGTGCCAGCAGCTTAACCCTCGCAGGGGGAGAGACCCAGTACTTC.

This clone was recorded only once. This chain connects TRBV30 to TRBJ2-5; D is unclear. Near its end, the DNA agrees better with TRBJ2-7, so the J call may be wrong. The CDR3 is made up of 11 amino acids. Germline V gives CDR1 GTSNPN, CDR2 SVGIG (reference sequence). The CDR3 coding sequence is TGTGCCTGGAGTGTTGTCTACGAGCAGTACTTC. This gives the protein CAWSVVYEQYF.

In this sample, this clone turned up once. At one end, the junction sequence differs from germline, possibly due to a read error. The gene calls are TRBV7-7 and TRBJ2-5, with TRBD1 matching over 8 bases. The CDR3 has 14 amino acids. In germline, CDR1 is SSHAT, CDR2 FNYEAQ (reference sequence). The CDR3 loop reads CASSLSGTGETQYF. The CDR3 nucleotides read TGTGCTAGCAGCTTAAGTGGGACAGGAGAGACCCAGTACTTC.

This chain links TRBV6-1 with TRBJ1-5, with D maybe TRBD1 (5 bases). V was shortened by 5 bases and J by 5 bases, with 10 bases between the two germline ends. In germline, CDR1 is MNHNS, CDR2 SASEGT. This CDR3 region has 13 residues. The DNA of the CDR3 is TGTGCCAGCAGTTTACAGGTCCATCAGCCCCAGCATTTT. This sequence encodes CASSLQVHQPQHF.